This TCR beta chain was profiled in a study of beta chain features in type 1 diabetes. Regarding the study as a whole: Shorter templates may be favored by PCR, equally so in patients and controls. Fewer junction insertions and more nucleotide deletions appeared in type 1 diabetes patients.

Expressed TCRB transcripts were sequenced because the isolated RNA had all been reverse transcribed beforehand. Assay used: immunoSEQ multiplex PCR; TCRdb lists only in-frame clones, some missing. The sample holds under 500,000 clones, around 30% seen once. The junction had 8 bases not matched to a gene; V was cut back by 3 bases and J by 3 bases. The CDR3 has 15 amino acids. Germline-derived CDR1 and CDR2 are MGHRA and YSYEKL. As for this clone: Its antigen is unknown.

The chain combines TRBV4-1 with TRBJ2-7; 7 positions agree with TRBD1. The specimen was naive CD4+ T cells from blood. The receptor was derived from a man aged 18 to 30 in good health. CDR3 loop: CASSHEDRKDYEQYF. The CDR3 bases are TGCGCCAGCAGCCATGAGGACAGGAAGGACTACGAGCAGTACTTC.